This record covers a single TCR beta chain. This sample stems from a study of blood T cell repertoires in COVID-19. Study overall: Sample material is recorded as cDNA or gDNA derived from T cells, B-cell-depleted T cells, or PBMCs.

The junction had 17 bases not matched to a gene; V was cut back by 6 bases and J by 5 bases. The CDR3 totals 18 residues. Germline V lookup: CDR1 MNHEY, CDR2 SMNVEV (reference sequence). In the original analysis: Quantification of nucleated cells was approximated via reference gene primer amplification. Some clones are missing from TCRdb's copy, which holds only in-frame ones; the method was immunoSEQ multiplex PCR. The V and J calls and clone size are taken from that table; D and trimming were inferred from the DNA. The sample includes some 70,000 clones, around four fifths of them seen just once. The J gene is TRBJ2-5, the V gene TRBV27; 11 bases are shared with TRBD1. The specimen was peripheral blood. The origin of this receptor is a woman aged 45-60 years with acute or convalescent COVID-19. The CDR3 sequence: CASSTKRADRGPWETQYF. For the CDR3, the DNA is TGTGCCAGCAGCACCAAAAGGGCGGACAGGGGGCCTTGGGAGACCCAGTACTTC.